This entry concerns a single T cell receptor beta chain. Its antigen is currently unknown. With V trimmed by 1 base and J by 4 bases, 9 bases remained unmatched. The CDR3 is 16 residues long. Germline V gene data show CDR1 as DFQATT and CDR2 as SNEGSKA (reference sequence). This sample is drawn from a study of T-cell memory formation after mild COVID-19. As for the study in general: Among the donors, TCR clusters were largely specific to each donor. The study's findings and limits: Whereas later expanders leaned CD4+, clones contracting day 15 to 85 showed a balanced CD4/CD8 makeup.

Employing constant-segment primers, 5'RACE generated TCR alpha and TCR beta cDNA libraries bearing sample barcodes and UMIs. TCRdb re-called the 5' RACE reads with MiXCR, one entry per CDR3 protein. The sample includes 70,000 to 100,000 distinct CDR3 sequences, about 13% of them seen just once. The chain couples TRBV20-1 to TRBJ2-2, with TRBD2 identical over 7 bases. Input material: PBMCs or a T cell subset sorted from them (not recorded which). The TCR comes from an adult woman who had mild COVID-19 (a few samples of this study predate the infection). Cell type and time point are not known. The CDR3 nucleotides are TGCAGTGCTAGAGGAGTGGGGGGGTCGCCCACCGGGGAGCTGTTTTTT. It yields the protein CSARGVGGSPTGELFF.